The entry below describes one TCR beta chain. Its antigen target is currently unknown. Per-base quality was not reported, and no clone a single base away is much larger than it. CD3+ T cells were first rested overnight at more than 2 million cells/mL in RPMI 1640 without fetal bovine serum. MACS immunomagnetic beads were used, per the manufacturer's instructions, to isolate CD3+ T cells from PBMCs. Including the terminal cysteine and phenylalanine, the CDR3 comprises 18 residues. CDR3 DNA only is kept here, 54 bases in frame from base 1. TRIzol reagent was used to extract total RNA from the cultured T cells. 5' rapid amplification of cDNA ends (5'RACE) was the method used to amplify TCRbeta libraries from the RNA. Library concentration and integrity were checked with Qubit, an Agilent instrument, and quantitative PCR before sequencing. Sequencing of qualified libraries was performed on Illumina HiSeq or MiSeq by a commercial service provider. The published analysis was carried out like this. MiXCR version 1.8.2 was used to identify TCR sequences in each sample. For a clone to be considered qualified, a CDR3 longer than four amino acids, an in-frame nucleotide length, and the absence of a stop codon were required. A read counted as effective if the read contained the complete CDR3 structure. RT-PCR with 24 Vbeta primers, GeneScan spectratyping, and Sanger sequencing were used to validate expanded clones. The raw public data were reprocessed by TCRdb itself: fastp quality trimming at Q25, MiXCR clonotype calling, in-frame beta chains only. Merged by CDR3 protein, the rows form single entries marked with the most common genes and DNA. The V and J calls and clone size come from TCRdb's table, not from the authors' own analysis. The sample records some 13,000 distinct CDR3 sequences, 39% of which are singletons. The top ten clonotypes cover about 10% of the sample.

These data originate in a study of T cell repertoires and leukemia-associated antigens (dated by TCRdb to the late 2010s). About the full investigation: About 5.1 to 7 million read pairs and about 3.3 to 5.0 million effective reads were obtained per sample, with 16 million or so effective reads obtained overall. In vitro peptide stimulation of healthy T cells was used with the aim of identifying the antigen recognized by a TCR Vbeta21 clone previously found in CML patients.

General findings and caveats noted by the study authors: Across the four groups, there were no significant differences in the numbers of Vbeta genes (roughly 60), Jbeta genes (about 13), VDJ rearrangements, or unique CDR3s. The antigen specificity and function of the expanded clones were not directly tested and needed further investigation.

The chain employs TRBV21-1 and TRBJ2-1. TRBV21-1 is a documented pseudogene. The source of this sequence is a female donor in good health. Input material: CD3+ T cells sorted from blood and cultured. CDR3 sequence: CASSKVSVYQECYNEQFF. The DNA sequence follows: TGTGCCAGCAGCAAAGTCAGTGTTTACCAGGAGTGCTACAATGAGCAGTTCTTC.